This T cell receptor beta chain was observed in a study of shared clonotypes between healthy human individuals. The CDR3 covers 11 residues. CDR1 and CDR2 (germline): GTSNPN, SVGIG (reference sequence). The ends were cut back, 3 bases at V and 6 bases at J, with 5 bases in the middle. For each subset, genomic DNA was distributed in equal portions over several immunoSEQ plates. Data came from immunoSEQ multiplex PCR; TCRdb stores just in-frame clones and leaves some out. Among roughly 2.6 million clones, roughly nine tenths were seen once, and the ten largest hold about 0.13%. V gene TRBV30 combines with J gene TRBJ1-4; no clear D. The sample was naive CD4+ T cells sorted from blood. Subset in this sample: CD45RA+ positively selected. The TCR sequence derives from a young man in good health. The CDR3 DNA reads TGTGCCTGGAGCTTGGATGAAAAACTGTTTTTT. It specifies CAWSLDEKLFF.